The 9 T cell receptor beta chains in this list originate from one sample, sequenced in a study of cytotoxic CD8 clonotypes in ibrutinib-treated CLL. This table comes from immunoSEQ multiplex PCR, and its TCRdb copy is limited to in-frame clones, with some not included. This table has around 97,000 clones, 60% to 80% appearing once. Here the sequenced sample was PBMCs, taken after 12 months of ibrutinib treatment. The receptors here all came from a human donor with chronic lymphocytic leukemia.

Remarks on this clone: Distinct nucleotide sequences in the sample also encode this CDR3. The genes are TRBV6-1 and TRBJ1-5, with TRBD1 as a possible D gene (6 bases). Per the germline V gene, CDR1 is MNHNS and CDR2 is SASEGT. The CDR3 length is 12 residues. Trimming removed 6 bases from V and 4 bases from J, with 7 bases in between. The CDR3 loop is CASRQGNQPQHF. DNA of the CDR3: TGTGCCAGCAGACAGGGTAATCAGCCCCAGCATTTT.

The V gene is TRBV10-3, the J gene TRBJ1-4; a weak D match, TRBD1 (6 bases). Trimming cost V 1 base and J 3 bases, with 9 bases left between them. Germline CDR1 is ENHRY and CDR2 is SYGVKD. This CDR3 has 15 amino acids. CDR3 in DNA: TGTGCCATCAGTGAGTGGGGGCAGGCTAATGAAAAACTGTTTTTT. Amino acids: CAISEWGQANEKLFF.

The genes are TRBV6-6 and TRBJ2-1; TRBD2 agrees at 8 bases. The CDR3 covers 13 residues. Germline V gene lookup returns CDR1 MNHNY and CDR2 SVGAGI (reference sequence). J was trimmed by 5 bases and V by 8 bases; bases with no gene match: 5. For the CDR3, the DNA is TGTGCCAGCGCCGGGGGGGCGAACAATGAGCAGTTCTTC. Translating it yields CASAGGANNEQFF.

J is TRBJ1-1 and V is TRBV6-5, with TRBD1 matching 9 bases. The CDR3 consists of 15 residues. From germline, CDR1 is MNHEY and CDR2 SVGAGI. The V gene end was trimmed by 6 bases and the J gene end by 4 bases; junction bases not matched to a gene: 9. CDR3 sequence (DNA): TGTGCCAGCAGACCCGGACAGGGGACGAGCACTGAAGCTTTCTTT. Residues: CASRPGQGTSTEAFF.

The rearrangement joins TRBV5-6 to TRBJ1-3; 8 bases align to TRBD1. CDR3 length: 15 residues. Germline CDR1 SGHDT, CDR2 YYEEEE. The junction had 6 bases not matched to a gene; V was cut back by 3 bases and J by 4 bases. CDR3 sequence (DNA): TGTGCCAGCAGCTACGCAGGGGGCGCAGGAAACACCATATATTTT. Protein product: CASSYAGGAGNTIYF.

This clone showed up just once. The genes are TRBV7-9 and TRBJ1-1, with D possibly matching TRBD1 (5 bases). The CDR3 spans 13 residues. Per germline, CDR1 SEHNR and CDR2 FQNEAQ (reference sequence). Trimming shortened V by 6 bases and J by 1 base, and 9 bases separated the two germline ends. The CDR3 DNA is TGTGCCAGCAGTTCACAGGCGAACACTGAAGCTTTCTTT. Amino acids: CASSSQANTEAFF.

V gene TRBV7-9 combines with J gene TRBJ1-1, with no clear D. Germline-derived CDR1 and CDR2 are SEHNR and FQNEAQ (reference sequence). The CDR3 runs 12 residues. V lost 1 base to trimming and J lost 6 bases, with 6 bases between them. The CDR3 sequence is CASSLGRAEAFF. The CDR3, as DNA: TGTGCCAGCAGCTTAGGGAGGGCTGAAGCTTTCTTT.

This sequence joins TRBV10-3 and TRBJ1-5, with TRBD1 identical over 7 bases. The CDR3 contains 14 residues. Germline V gives CDR1 ENHRY, CDR2 SYGVKD. The V gene end was trimmed by 6 bases and the J gene end by 4 bases; junction bases not matched to a gene: 6. The CDR3: CAISAGQPNQPQHF. The DNA for the CDR3 is TGTGCCATCAGCGCGGGACAGCCTAATCAGCCCCAGCATTTT.

CDR3 sequence reads: CASRTPGTGDSGNTIYF. The CDR3 coding sequence is TGTGCCAGCAGGACTCCCGGGACGGGTGACTCTGGAAACACCATATATTTT. The V and J genes are TRBV28 and TRBJ1-3, with D possibly being TRBD1 (5 bases). The CDR3 has 17 residues. Germline V gene lookup returns CDR1 MDHEN and CDR2 SYDVKM. V was shortened by 6 bases and J by 0 bases, with 18 bases between the two germline ends.